These T cell receptor beta chains were read from a single sample in a study of blood T cell repertoires in COVID-19. Only in-frame clones appear in the TCRdb table, and some are missing; sequencing was by immunoSEQ multiplex PCR. The sample carries some 250,000 clones, around 80% recorded once. The sample was PBMCs or T cells enriched from blood (not recorded which). The receptors come from a man aged 40-49 years who had recovered from COVID-19. Both conserved end residues are part of each CDR3. Fields, in order: clone size, D gene, J gene, V gene, CDR3 protein, CDR3 DNA. A D gene is named only where the DNA matches it firmly. Some rows mark clone size as missing; the rest say once, few, many or name a class of expanded clone.

clone_size: few
d_call: TRBD1
j_call: TRBJ1-5
v_call: TRBV5-6
cdr3_aa: CASSLGGAGGQPQHF
cdr3_nt: TGTGCCAGCAGCTTGGGGGGCGCAGGGGGTCAGCCCCAGCATTTT

clone_size: -
d_call: -
j_call: TRBJ1-5
v_call: TRBV7-9
cdr3_aa: CASSLGGDRQPSPQHF
cdr3_nt: TGTGCCAGCAGCTTAGGCGGGGACCGTCAGCCCTCGCCCCAGCATTTT

clone_size: -
d_call: -
j_call: TRBJ1-1
v_call: TRBV28
cdr3_aa: CASSLAGGVNTEAFF
cdr3_nt: TGTGCCAGCAGTTTAGCAGGAGGGGTGAACACTGAAGCTTTCTTT

clone_size: -
d_call: TRBD2
j_call: TRBJ2-5
v_call: TRBV7-2
cdr3_aa: CASSWGSGGFIETQYF
cdr3_nt: TGTGCCAGCAGCTGGGGTAGCGGGGGTTTTATTGAGACCCAGTACTTC

clone_size: -
d_call: -
j_call: TRBJ2-3
v_call: TRBV5-1
cdr3_aa: CASSLGGTDTQYF
cdr3_nt: TGCGCCAGCAGCTTGGGAGGCACAGATACGCAGTATTTT

clone_size: -
d_call: -
j_call: TRBJ1-6
v_call: TRBV28
cdr3_aa: CASSLLQDSPLHF
cdr3_nt: TGTGCCAGCAGTTTGCTACAGGATTCACCCCTCCACTTT

clone_size: -
d_call: TRBD1
j_call: TRBJ1-5
v_call: TRBV24-1
cdr3_aa: CATSDPGQGLWGPQHF
cdr3_nt: TGTGCCACCAGTGACCCGGGACAGGGTCTTTGGGGGCCCCAGCATTTT

clone_size: few
d_call: -
j_call: TRBJ2-2
v_call: TRBV3-1/TRBV3-2
cdr3_aa: CASQDSNTGELFF
cdr3_nt: TGTGCCAGCCAGGACTCGAACACCGGGGAGCTGTTTTTT

clone_size: few
d_call: -
j_call: TRBJ2-7
v_call: TRBV28
cdr3_aa: CASSFEGEQYF
cdr3_nt: TGTGCCAGCAGTTTCGAGGGAGAGCAGTACTTC

clone_size: -
d_call: TRBD1
j_call: TRBJ1-5
v_call: TRBV28
cdr3_aa: CASSLRQGIYQPQHF
cdr3_nt: TGTGCCAGCAGTTTACGACAGGGGATCTATCAGCCCCAGCATTTT

clone_size: -
d_call: -
j_call: TRBJ2-1
v_call: TRBV11-1
cdr3_aa: CASGRGDYNEQFF
cdr3_nt: TGTGCCAGCGGACGGGGTGACTACAATGAGCAGTTCTTC

clone_size: -
d_call: TRBD1
j_call: TRBJ2-7
v_call: TRBV3-1/TRBV3-2
cdr3_aa: CASSQDRWGTGSPYEQYF
cdr3_nt: TGTGCCAGCAGCCAAGATCGATGGGGGACAGGGTCCCCCTACGAGCAGTACTTC

clone_size: -
d_call: -
j_call: TRBJ1-2
v_call: TRBV15
cdr3_aa: CATSRDQTGSTF
cdr3_nt: TGTGCCACCAGCAGAGATCAAACGGGGAGCACCTTC

clone_size: -
d_call: -
j_call: TRBJ1-5
v_call: TRBV28
cdr3_aa: CASSFFSRGSNQPQHF
cdr3_nt: TGTGCCAGCAGTTTCTTCAGTAGGGGGAGCAATCAGCCCCAGCATTTT

clone_size: -
d_call: TRBD1
j_call: TRBJ2-1
v_call: TRBV3-1/TRBV3-2
cdr3_aa: CASSQGTGMPNEQFF
cdr3_nt: TGTGCCAGCAGCCAAGGGACAGGGATGCCCAATGAGCAGTTCTTC

clone_size: -
d_call: -
j_call: TRBJ2-5
v_call: TRBV2
cdr3_aa: CASSEGWGGETQYF
cdr3_nt: TGTGCCAGCAGTGAGGGTTGGGGAGGAGAGACCCAGTACTTC

clone_size: -
d_call: -
j_call: TRBJ1-1
v_call: TRBV27
cdr3_aa: CASFRMQVANTEAFF
cdr3_nt: TGTGCCAGCTTCCGAATGCAGGTTGCGAACACTGAAGCTTTCTTT

clone_size: -
d_call: -
j_call: TRBJ1-2
v_call: TRBV4-1
cdr3_aa: CASSHPSAGERGYTF
cdr3_nt: TGCGCCAGCAGCCACCCTTCGGCGGGTGAGCGTGGCTACACCTTC

clone_size: few
d_call: -
j_call: TRBJ1-5
v_call: TRBV19
cdr3_aa: CASRENRVQPQHF
cdr3_nt: TGTGCCAGTAGAGAGAACAGGGTCCAGCCCCAGCATTTT

clone_size: once
d_call: -
j_call: TRBJ1-2
v_call: TRBV25-1
cdr3_aa: CASSELWEVYGYTF
cdr3_nt: TGTGCCAGCAGTGAATTATGGGAGGTCTATGGCTACACCTTC

clone_size: -
d_call: TRBD1
j_call: TRBJ1-6
v_call: TRBV7-9
cdr3_aa: CASSPTGARGLLHF
cdr3_nt: TGTGCCAGCAGCCCGACAGGGGCCCGCGGGCTCCTCCACTTT

clone_size: -
d_call: -
j_call: TRBJ1-4
v_call: TRBV15
cdr3_aa: CATSSTGEKLFF
cdr3_nt: TGTGCCACCAGCTCGACGGGAGAAAAACTGTTTTTT

clone_size: -
d_call: TRBD2
j_call: TRBJ2-1
v_call: TRBV5-4
cdr3_aa: CASRGGEWNNEQFF
cdr3_nt: TGTGCCAGTCGGGGGGGTGAATGGAACAATGAGCAGTTCTTC

clone_size: -
d_call: -
j_call: TRBJ1-1
v_call: TRBV10-3
cdr3_aa: CAISESGLQGTEAFF
cdr3_nt: TGTGCCATCAGTGAGTCGGGACTCCAGGGCACTGAAGCTTTCTTT

clone_size: -
d_call: -
j_call: TRBJ2-3
v_call: TRBV7-3
cdr3_aa: CASSANSGGDTQYF
cdr3_nt: TGTGCCAGCAGCGCAAATAGCGGTGGAGATACGCAGTATTTT

clone_size: few
d_call: -
j_call: TRBJ2-3
v_call: TRBV15
cdr3_aa: CATSRGAREQPDTQYF
cdr3_nt: TGTGCCACCAGCAGAGGGGCCAGGGAACAGCCAGATACGCAGTATTTT

clone_size: -
d_call: -
j_call: TRBJ2-1
v_call: TRBV9
cdr3_aa: CASSPFGEPYNEQFF
cdr3_nt: TGTGCCAGCAGCCCCTTTGGGGAGCCATACAATGAGCAGTTCTTC

clone_size: -
d_call: TRBD1
j_call: TRBJ1-5
v_call: TRBV28
cdr3_aa: CASSLETGHRGLRNQPQHF
cdr3_nt: TGTGCCAGCAGTTTAGAGACGGGTCACAGGGGGCTTCGAAATCAGCCCCAGCATTTT

clone_size: many
d_call: -
j_call: TRBJ2-7
v_call: TRBV7-9
cdr3_aa: CASSPRRGQSSYEQYF
cdr3_nt: TGTGCCAGCAGCCCCCGGAGGGGACAGAGCTCCTACGAGCAGTACTTC

clone_size: once
d_call: -
j_call: TRBJ2-5
v_call: TRBV2
cdr3_aa: CASRLSGETQYF
cdr3_nt: TGTGCCAGCAGACTATCCGGCGAGACCCAGTACTTC

clone_size: many
d_call: -
j_call: TRBJ1-2
v_call: TRBV6-1
cdr3_aa: CASSEKLRSSYTF
cdr3_nt: TGTGCCAGCAGTGAAAAGTTACGGAGTAGCTACACCTTC